The 21 T cell receptor beta chains presented below share a single source sample, sequenced in a study of T cell repertoires in cytomegalovirus infection (dated by TCRdb to between 2019 and 2020). These receptors have no known antigen. Per the publication, the treatment or condition label means: in vitro stimulation with specific CMV peptide epitopes to enrich CMV-specific T cells. The sequencer was an Illumina HiSeq 1500. TCRdb applied fastp at Q25 and MiXCR to the public reads, then kept only in-frame beta chains. When rows share a CDR3 protein, they turn into one entry using the most common DNA and genes. The sample yields about 900,000 distinct CDR3 sequences; around 29% were counted once. About 14% of the sample rests with the top ten. The sequencing used cultured CD8+ T cells from PBMCs, collected from culture after CMV antigen stimulation. Receptors originate from a human donor in good health (CMV status not recorded). Some clones in this sample may be carry-over from other donors' samples.

This clonotype has just a few counts. The V call is TRBV12-3 or TRBV12-4, the J call TRBJ2-3, with no clear D. V shed 3 bases and J shed 3 bases, with 10 bases lying between them. CDR3 length: 14 residues. The CDR3 region is CASSFSPSTDTQYF. The CDR3, as DNA: TGTGCCAGCAGTTTTTCCCCCTCGACAGATACGCAGTATTTT.

The CDR3 sequence is CASSTNGKLFF. Here the CDR3 DNA reads TGTGCCAGCAGCACAAACGGGAAACTGTTTTTT. The V call is TRBV6-1, the J call TRBJ1-4; no clear D gene. V was pared by 6 bases and J by 11 bases, with 10 bases between. The germline CDR1 and CDR2 sequences are MNHNS and SASEGT. This CDR3 spans 11 amino acids.

There are a few counts of this clonotype. The chain is built from TRBV7-9 and TRBJ1-2; TRBD1 aligns across 9 bases. Germline V gene sequence: CDR1 SEHNR, CDR2 FQNEAQ (reference sequence). Losses at the gene ends were 0 bases for V and 4 bases for J; bases not matched to a gene: 6. There are 16 residues in the CDR3. CDR3 sequence: CASSLADRGEGYGYTF. In nucleotides, the CDR3 is TGTGCCAGCAGCTTAGCTGACAGGGGGGAAGGCTATGGCTACACCTTC.

The chain has TRBV27 and TRBJ2-3, with 9 bases that match TRBD2. Germline V CDR1 and CDR2: MNHEY, SMNVEV (reference sequence). This CDR3 is 16 amino acids long. V was clipped by 5 bases and J by 3 bases; unmatched bases: 9. CDR3 amino acids: CASSQGTSLWTDTQYF. The CDR3 DNA reads TGTGCCAGCAGTCAAGGGACTAGCTTATGGACAGATACGCAGTATTTT.

This chain uses TRBV14 with TRBJ1-1; the D is unclear. V was cut by 3 bases and J by 0 bases, with 11 bases left in between. This CDR3 contains 15 residues. Germline CDR1 reads SGHDN; CDR2 reads FVKESK. CDR3: CASSHSRRLNTEAFF. The CDR3 DNA follows: TGTGCCAGCAGCCACAGCCGGAGGTTGAACACTGAAGCTTTCTTT.

The chain is built from TRBV6-4 and TRBJ2-1; TRBD2 agrees at 7 bases. The CDR3 totals 13 residues. Germline CDR1 and CDR2: MRHNA and SNTAGT. With V trimmed by 2 bases and J by 6 bases, 1 base remained unmatched. DNA for the CDR3: TGTGCCAGCAGTGACGGGGAGGGCAATGAGCAGTTCTTC. This encodes CASSDGEGNEQFF.

The rearrangement uses TRBV6-5 and TRBJ2-5; weak D call: TRBD1 (6 bases). Trimming left V 1 base short and J 6 bases short, with 9 bases between. The CDR3 consists of 13 residues. Germline lookup yields CDR1 MNHEY and CDR2 SVGAGI. DNA for the CDR3: TGTGCCAGCAGTTACTACAGGGCTAAGACCCAGTACTTC. This translates into CASSYYRAKTQYF.

The chain employs TRBV2 and TRBJ2-7; no definite D call. This CDR3 comprises 13 residues. Germline assignment: CDR1 SNHLY and CDR2 FYNNEI. V was clipped by 4 bases and J by 3 bases, with 10 bases between them. CDR3 sequence (DNA): TGTGCCAGCAGTGGGACGACTTACTACGAGCAGTACGTC. It encodes CASSGTTYYEQYV.

The table lists this clonotype with a few counts. The rearrangement links TRBV12-5 to TRBJ1-1; no definite D call. Trimming pared 5 bases from V and 8 bases from J, leaving 15 bases between. This CDR3 is 13 amino acids long. Germline lookup yields CDR1 LGHNT and CDR2 FRNRAP. Written as DNA, the CDR3 is TGTGCTAGTGGTCCCTCGTACCGACGCGAAGCTTTCTTT. This sequence encodes CASGPSYRREAFF.

The CDR3 sequence is CASSQDWGQGDVDGYTF. For the CDR3, the DNA is TGTGCCAGCAGCCAAGATTGGGGACAGGGAGATGTCGATGGCTACACCTTC. V is TRBV3-1 and J is TRBJ1-2; 9 bases line up with TRBD1. CDR1 and CDR2 from the germline V gene are LGHDT and YNNKEL (reference sequence). The CDR3 sequence is 17 residues long. V dropped 0 bases and J dropped 6; count of bases not matched to a gene: 11. Full variable domain (remainder filled in from reference TRBV3-1 and TRBJ1-2): DTAVSQTPKYLVTQMGNDKSIKCEQNLGHDTMYWYKQDSKKFLKIMFSYNNKELIINETVPNRFSPKSPDKAHLNLHINSLELGDSAVYFCASSQDWGQGDVDGYTFGSGTRLTVV.

J is TRBJ2-5 and V is TRBV5-1; 13 bases match TRBD2. V dropped 2 bases and J dropped 8; count of bases not matched to a gene: 12. The CDR3 has 17 residues. Germline CDR1 is SGHRS and CDR2 is YFSETQ. CDR3 coding DNA: TGCGCCAGCAGCTTATTCGGGACTAGCGGGGCTAAAAGCACCCAGTACTTC. Amino acids: CASSLFGTSGAKSTQYF.

This clonotype was detected only a few times. The chain carries TRBV7-9 and TRBJ2-2; 8 nucleotides align to TRBD1. The J segment lost 4 bases and the V segment lost 6 bases, leaving 7 bases of the junction unmatched. The CDR3 covers 15 residues. Germline V gene lookup returns CDR1 SEHNR and CDR2 FQNEAQ (reference sequence). CDR3 sequence: CASSLTGDSTGELFF. The CDR3 coding sequence is TGTGCCAGCAGTTTGACAGGGGATAGCACCGGGGAGCTGTTTTTT. Supplemented by reference TRBV7-9 and TRBJ2-2, the full variable domain reads DTGVSQNPRHKITKRGQNVTFRCDPISEHNRLYWYRQTLGQGPEFLTYFQNEAQLEKSRLLSDRFSAERPKGSFSTLEIQRTEQGDSAMYLCASSLTGDSTGELFFGEGSRLTVL.

The chain has TRBV7-6 and TRBJ1-2; D is possibly TRBD1 (5 bases). V lost 5 bases, J lost 4 bases, and 11 bases lay in between. There are 13 residues in the CDR3. Germline V CDR1 and CDR2: SGHVS, FNYEAQ. DNA for the CDR3: TGTGCCAGCAGCCCAACAGGCTTCTATGGCTACACCTTC. This encodes CASSPTGFYGYTF.

The CDR3, as DNA: TGTGCCAGCAGTTCTTTGGGGGTTTATGGGAACACTGAAGCTTTCTTT. It translates to CASSSLGVYGNTEAFF. The chain combines TRBV6-2 or TRBV6-3 with TRBJ1-1; a weak D match, TRBD1 (5 bases). Between the trimmed V and J ends, which lost 4 bases and 1 base, there was a span of 16 bases. The V gene's germline CDR1 is MNHEY and CDR2 SVGEGT. The CDR3 contains 16 residues.

This clonotype was found a few times. The V gene is TRBV5-1, the J gene TRBJ2-7, with 7 bases fitting TRBD1. CDR3 length: 15 amino acids. Germline V lookup: CDR1 SGHRS, CDR2 YFSETQ. The junction had 4 bases not matched to a gene; V was cut back by 0 bases and J by 1 base. DNA for the CDR3: TGCGCCAGCAGCTTGGTGCAGGGGGAGTCCTACGAGCAGTACTTC. This encodes CASSLVQGESYEQYF.

This clonotype has just a few counts. The genes are TRBV5-5 and TRBJ1-4; TRBD1 aligns across 7 bases. After removal of 4 bases from V and 5 bases from J, the junction contained 8 bases not matched to a gene. In germline, CDR1 is SGHKS, CDR2 YYEKEE (reference sequence). There are 15 residues in the CDR3. CDR3 amino acids: CASSPRQGRNEKLFF. CDR3 nucleotides: TGTGCCAGCAGCCCTCGACAGGGACGAAATGAAAAACTGTTTTTT.

This clonotype has ten or more counts. V usage is TRBV7-9 and J usage is TRBJ1-1; the D is unclear. CDR3 size: 15 residues. Per the germline V gene, CDR1 is SEHNR and CDR2 is FQNEAQ (reference sequence). V lost 1 base to trimming and J lost 2 bases, with 11 bases between them. The CDR3 region is CASSLVGRRNTEAFF. The CDR3 DNA reads TGTGCCAGCAGCTTAGTGGGAAGAAGAAACACTGAAGCTTTCTTT.

This chain links TRBV27 with TRBJ2-5; 11 bases agree with TRBD2. Per germline, CDR1 MNHEY and CDR2 SMNVEV (reference sequence). V shed 7 bases and J 4 bases; nucleotides not matched to a gene: 8. This CDR3 region has 15 residues. This CDR3 reads CASKVLAGGIETQYF. Here the CDR3 DNA reads TGTGCCAGCAAGGTCCTAGCGGGGGGCATAGAGACCCAGTACTTC.

This clonotype turned up a few times. V gene TRBV7-9 combines with J gene TRBJ2-3; TRBD1 aligns across 7 bases. Germline CDR1 SEHNR, CDR2 FQNEAQ (reference sequence). The junction had 14 bases not matched to a gene; V was cut back by 5 bases and J by 6 bases. The CDR3 spans 16 residues. CDR3 DNA: TGTGCCAGCAGCCCCGAGGGACAGAAGGGACAGGATACGCAGTATTTT. Protein: CASSPEGQKGQDTQYF.

This clonotype was seen a few times. The chain uses TRBV7-6 and TRBJ1-2; 7 bases align to TRBD1. V shed 0 bases and J 5 bases; nucleotides not matched to a gene: 9. In germline, CDR1 is SGHVS, CDR2 FNYEAQ. The CDR3 contains 16 residues. The DNA for the CDR3 is TGTGCCAGCAGCTTAGCGGTGGAGGGGGCAGGGTATGGCTACACCTTC. It translates to CASSLAVEGAGYGYTF.

This clonotype was picked up a small number of times. This sequence joins TRBV27 and TRBJ2-3, with D unclear. There are 13 residues in the CDR3. Trimming shortened V by 6 bases and J by 3 bases, and 10 bases separated the two germline ends. Germline CDR1 and CDR2: MNHEY and SMNVEV (reference sequence). The CDR3 reads CASRRLGTDTQYF. In DNA, the CDR3 is TGTGCCAGCAGGCGATTGGGAACAGATACGCAGTATTTT.